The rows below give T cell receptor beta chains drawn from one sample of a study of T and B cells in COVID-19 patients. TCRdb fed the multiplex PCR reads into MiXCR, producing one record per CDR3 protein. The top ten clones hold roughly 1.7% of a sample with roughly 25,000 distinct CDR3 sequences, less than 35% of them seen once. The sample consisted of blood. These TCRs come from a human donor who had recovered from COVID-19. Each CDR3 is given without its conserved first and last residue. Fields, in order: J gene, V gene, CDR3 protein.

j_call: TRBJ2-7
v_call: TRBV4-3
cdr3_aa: ASSDIVEQY

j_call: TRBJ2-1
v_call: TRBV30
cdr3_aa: AWSQASGSFSYEQF

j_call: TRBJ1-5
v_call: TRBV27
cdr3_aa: ASCKDRQVDQPQH

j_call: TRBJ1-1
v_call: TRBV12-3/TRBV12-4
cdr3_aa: ASSLGMNTEAF

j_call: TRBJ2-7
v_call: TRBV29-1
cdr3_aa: SVREVSYEQY

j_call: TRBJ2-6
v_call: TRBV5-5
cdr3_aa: ASSLRFNSGANVLT

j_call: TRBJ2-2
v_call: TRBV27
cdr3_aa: ASSLFLQQGSGELF

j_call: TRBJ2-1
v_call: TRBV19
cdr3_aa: ASWTGSYNEQF

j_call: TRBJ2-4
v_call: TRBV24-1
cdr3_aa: ATSDPREGVSGYIQY

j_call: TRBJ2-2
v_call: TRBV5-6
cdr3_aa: ASSSGTGDTGELF

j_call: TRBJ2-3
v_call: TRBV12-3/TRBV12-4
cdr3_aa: ASSLQGSDTQY

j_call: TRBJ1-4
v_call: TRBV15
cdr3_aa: ATSKTGTNEKLF

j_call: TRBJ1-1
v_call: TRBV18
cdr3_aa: ASSPPVQGGTEAF

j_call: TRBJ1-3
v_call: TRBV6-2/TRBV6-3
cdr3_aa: ASSYRSSGNTIY

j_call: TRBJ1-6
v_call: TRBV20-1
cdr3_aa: SAGPDSSYNSPLH

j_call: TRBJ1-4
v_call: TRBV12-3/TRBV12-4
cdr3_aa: ARLPLGQAWSTNEKLF

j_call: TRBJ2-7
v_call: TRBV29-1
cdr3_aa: SVLFGQSRYEQY

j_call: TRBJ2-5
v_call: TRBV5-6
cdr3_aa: ASSPQGWLQETQY